The next 6 T cell receptor beta chains were all read from a single sample in a study of blood T cells in healthy people across ages. A J-beta primer mix and a sample-barcoded 5' primer were used in a second PCR of about 6 to 12 cycles. TCRdb redid the calling of the 5' RACE reads with MiXCR, one entry per CDR3 protein. The sample lists hundreds of thousands of distinct CDR3 sequences, about 59% occurring once. Sequenced input: blood. The receptors come from a man aged 25 to 45 in good health.

This clonotype appeared a few times. The V and J genes are TRBV9 and TRBJ2-4; TRBD1 agrees at 11 bases. The DNA end lines up better with TRBJ2-7; the J call may be wrong. The CDR3 has 15 residues. The V gene's germline CDR1 is SGDLS and CDR2 YYNGEE. The CDR3 nucleotides are TGTGCCAGCAGCCCTGGACAGGGGGCAGGATACGAGCAGTACTTC. Its translation is CASSPGQGAGYEQYF.

The gene calls are TRBV5-1 and TRBJ2-3; possibly TRBD1 for D (5 bases). The CDR3 length is 18 residues. Germline V CDR1 and CDR2: SGHRS, YFSETQ. V shed 0 bases and J shed 1 base, with 18 bases lying between them. CDR3 nucleotides: TGCGCCAGCAGCTTGGCCGGTTCGGCAGGGTTACGCACAGATACGCAGTATTTT. This gives the protein CASSLAGSAGLRTDTQYF.

CDR3 in amino acids: CASSPGDRRGTEAFF. The CDR3 nucleotides are TGTGCCAGCAGCCCGGGGGACAGGAGAGGCACTGAAGCTTTCTTT. V usage is TRBV7-2 and J usage is TRBJ1-1; 8 bases agree with TRBD1. This CDR3 is built from 15 residues. CDR1 and CDR2 (germline): SGHTA, FQGNSA. The V and J ends lost 5 bases and 4 bases, in that order; junction bases with no gene match: 9.

This clonotype was seen only a few times. The CDR3 here is CASSQGGESNEQFF. Written as DNA, the CDR3 is TGTGCCAGCAGCCAAGGTGGCGAAAGCAATGAGCAGTTCTTC. V gene TRBV4-2 combines with J gene TRBJ2-1; no reliable D call. Germline CDR1 is LGHNA and CDR2 is YNFKEQ. V was cut by 1 base and J by 6 bases, with 10 bases left in between. This CDR3 contains 14 residues.

This clonotype was counted ten times or more. This rearrangement joins TRBV28 to TRBJ2-7; D is ambiguous. The CDR3 is 10 residues long. Germline V gene data show CDR1 as MDHEN and CDR2 as SYDVKM. The ends were cut back, 3 bases at V and 5 bases at J, with 2 bases in the middle. The CDR3 DNA sequence: TGTGCCAGCAGTTTGAACGAGCAGTACTTC. Its translation is CASSLNEQYF.

V and J are TRBV28 and TRBJ2-7, with D perhaps assigned TRBD1 or TRBD2 (5 bases each). The CDR3 extends over 17 amino acids. V shed 2 bases and J shed 7 bases, with 24 bases lying between them. The germline V gene has CDR1 MDHEN and CDR2 SYDVKM. As DNA, the CDR3 is TGTGCCAGCAGTTTAGGGGGACCGGCCCCTGGGTTTGGAGAGCAGTACTTC. As protein: CASSLGGPAPGFGEQYF.